This T cell receptor beta chain derives from a study of cytotoxic CD8 clonotypes in ibrutinib-treated CLL. Study overall: By median approximately 63 months, around twelve had progressed and about 15 stayed remitted; responses had been 2 complete and 24 partial.

Some clones are missing from TCRdb's copy, which holds only in-frame ones; the method was immunoSEQ multiplex PCR. The table has 330,000 or so clones, over 55% seen once. The CDR3 is 15 amino acids. V was clipped by 1 base and J by 3 bases; unmatched bases: 6. Germline V gene sequence: CDR1 LGHNA, CDR2 YNFKEQ. For this clone: Its antigen remains unidentified.

Notes on the study in general: Measured clonality at baseline was greater than in age-matched healthy donors and tracked with circulating CD8+ T-cell counts.

The chain carries TRBV4-2 and TRBJ2-7, with 7 bases lining up with TRBD1. The TCR was taken from a human donor with chronic lymphocytic leukemia. The sequencing here drew on PBMCs, taken after 36 months of ibrutinib treatment. This CDR3 is CASSQGDRVLYEQYF. CDR3 DNA sequence: TGTGCCAGCAGCCAAGGTGACAGGGTCCTCTACGAGCAGTACTTC.